These 17 T cell receptor beta chains share one sample of origin, sequenced in a study of control samples from healthy donors and cancer patients. The repertoire was sequenced with immunoSEQ multiplex PCR; TCRdb's copy has only in-frame clones and lacks some. Among more than 95,000 clones listed, around nine tenths were seen once. Source material: blood. The receptors stem from a man in his forties or fifties in good health.

The chain joins TRBV6-5 to TRBJ1-6, with a tentative D call TRBD1 (6 bases). Trimming shortened V by 6 bases and J by 2 bases, and 8 bases separated the two germline ends. CDR1 is MNHEY, CDR2 SVGAGI, per germline. This CDR3 region has 14 residues. The CDR3 DNA follows: TGTGCCAGCAGCCGGGACACCTATAATTCACCCCTCCACTTT. It codes for CASSRDTYNSPLHF.

The chain joins TRBV30 to TRBJ2-2, with 7 bases fitting TRBD1. The CDR3 runs to 15 residues. The junction had 11 bases not matched to a gene; V was cut back by 5 bases and J by 5 bases. Germline-derived CDR1 and CDR2 are GTSNPN and SVGIG (reference sequence). The CDR3 DNA is TGTGCCTGGGGACGGACAGGAAGGGTAACCGGGGAGCTGTTTTTT. It is translated as CAWGRTGRVTGELFF.

The chain carries TRBV10-3 and TRBJ1-4; D is perhaps TRBD1 (6 bases). Germline values: CDR1 ENHRY, CDR2 SYGVKD. This CDR3 comprises 14 residues. V lost 3 bases to trimming and J lost 8 bases, with 13 bases between them. The CDR3 nucleotides are TGTGCCATCAGTGACCAACAGGGTGGAGAAAAACTGTTTTTT. Protein: CAISDQQGGEKLFF.

This chain joins TRBV7-9 and TRBJ1-3; the match to TRBD1 covers 7 bases. The length of the CDR3 is 15 residues. V was clipped by 5 bases and J by 1 base; unmatched bases: 5. Per germline, CDR1 SEHNR and CDR2 FQNEAQ (reference sequence). The CDR3 DNA reads TGTGCCAGCAGCCAAGTGACAGGGTCTGGAAACACCATATATTTT. It translates to CASSQVTGSGNTIYF.

This clone was counted a few times. The chain uses TRBV6-5 and TRBJ1-1; D not resolved. The CDR3 covers 13 residues. Per the germline V gene, CDR1 is MNHEY and CDR2 is SVGAGI. V dropped 0 bases and J dropped 0 bases, with 2 bases sitting between them. CDR3 in DNA: TGTGCCAGCAGTTACTCGGTGAACACTGAAGCTTTCTTT. It specifies CASSYSVNTEAFF.

This clone has at least ten counts. The V and J genes are TRBV4-1 and TRBJ2-7; TRBD2 is a possible D gene (6 bases). The germline V and J ends were trimmed by 4 bases and 4 bases, with 14 bases remaining between them. CDR3 length equals 14 residues. Looked up from germline, CDR1 is MGHRA and CDR2 is YSYEKL. DNA for the CDR3: TGCGCCAGCAGCCCCGAGGAAGGGACTTACGAGCAGTACTTC. Its protein product is CASSPEEGTYEQYF.

The chain couples TRBV24-1 to TRBJ2-7; TRBD1 is a possible D gene (6 bases). Trimming shortened V by 2 bases and J by 7 bases, and 17 bases separated the two germline ends. CDR1 and CDR2 from the germline V gene are KGHDR and SFDVKD. The CDR3 is 15 amino acids. CDR3 region: CATSDSGTPLGEQYF. As DNA, the CDR3 is TGTGCCACCAGTGATTCCGGGACACCCCTTGGGGAGCAGTACTTC.

The chain has TRBV25-1 and TRBJ2-5; 11 bases line up with TRBD1. CDR3 length equals 15 residues. Germline CDR1 and CDR2: MGHDK and SYGVNS. The J segment lost 3 bases and the V segment lost 5 bases, leaving 5 bases of the junction unmatched. CDR3 nucleotides: TGTGCCAGCAGTTTCGGGACAGGGGGAGAAGAGACCCAGTACTTC. Translating gives CASSFGTGGEETQYF.

The chain uses TRBV27 and TRBJ2-1, with 9 bases fitting TRBD2. The ends lost 5 bases at V and 2 bases at J; junction bases unmatched: 7. Germline CDR1 reads MNHEY; CDR2 reads SMNVEV (reference sequence). The CDR3 has 16 residues. CDR3 loop: CASSPLAGWTYNEQFF. The DNA for the CDR3 is TGTGCCAGCAGTCCACTAGCGGGCTGGACCTACAATGAGCAGTTCTTC.

The chain has TRBV7-3 and TRBJ2-7; 8 positions agree with TRBD1. Trimming removed 0 bases from V and 2 bases from J; junction bases left unmatched: 3. Germline values: CDR1 SGHTA, CDR2 FQGTGA. CDR3 length: 15 residues. CDR3 bases: TGTGCCAGCAGCTTAACAGGACAGGGCCCCTACGAGCAGTACTTC. Translation gives CASSLTGQGPYEQYF.

The chain uses TRBV6-5 and TRBJ2-7; 7 bases fit TRBD1. The CDR3 contains 11 residues. J was trimmed by 4 bases and V by 7 bases; bases with no gene match: 1. Germline CDR1 MNHEY, CDR2 SVGAGI. This CDR3 reads CASIRGYEQYF. As DNA, the CDR3 is TGTGCCAGCATCAGGGGGTACGAGCAGTACTTC.

V and J are TRBV27 and TRBJ2-5; 12 positions agree with TRBD1. Per the germline V gene, CDR1 is MNHEY and CDR2 is SMNVEV (reference sequence). V was clipped by 5 bases and J by 1 base; unmatched bases: 8. CDR3 length: 17 residues. CDR3 DNA: TGTGCCAGCAGTCTCACCGGGACAGGGGGCCTCCAAGAGACCCAGTACTTC. Its translation is CASSLTGTGGLQETQYF.

This chain connects TRBV6-5 to TRBJ1-6, with a tentative D call TRBD1 (6 bases). With 5 bases removed from V and 8 bases from J, the gap between germline ends came to 16 bases. CDR1 is MNHEY, CDR2 SVGAGI, per germline. The CDR3 has 15 residues. CDR3 nucleotides: TGTGCCAGCAGTCCCTCGGGGGGGCGGTATTCACCCCTCCACTTT. Residues: CASSPSGGRYSPLHF.

The chain combines TRBV12-3 or TRBV12-4 with TRBJ1-3; D possibly corresponds to TRBD1 (5 bases). Trimming stripped 5 bases from V and 8 bases from J, with 13 bases between. This CDR3 has 13 residues. For the CDR3, the DNA is TGTGCCAGCAGTCCCTACTTGGGGGACACCATATATTTT. Its protein product is CASSPYLGDTIYF.

The chain has TRBV15 and TRBJ1-2; no firm D call. The CDR3 consists of 15 residues. Per germline, CDR1 LNHNV and CDR2 YYDKDF (reference sequence). V dropped 0 bases and J dropped 1 base, with 9 bases sitting between them. The CDR3 DNA reads TGTGCCACCAGCAGAGATATCGGGATTAACTATGGCTACACCTTC. It encodes CATSRDIGINYGYTF.

The CDR3 here is CASSNQGISGNTIYF. The CDR3 coding sequence is TGTGCCAGCAGTAATCAGGGTATCTCTGGAAACACCATATATTTT. This rearrangement joins TRBV6-6 to TRBJ1-3; D is possibly TRBD1 (5 bases). Germline V gives CDR1 MNHNY, CDR2 SVGAGI (reference sequence). Trimming shortened V by 5 bases and J by 0 bases, and 11 bases separated the two germline ends. There are 15 residues in the CDR3.

The chain has TRBV12-3 or TRBV12-4 and TRBJ2-7; D call uncertain. The ends were cut back, 2 bases at V and 4 bases at J, with 9 bases in the middle. The CDR3 is made up of 13 amino acids. CDR3 sequence reads: CASSLMVGYEQYF. In nucleotides, the CDR3 is TGTGCCAGCAGTTTAATGGTCGGATACGAGCAGTACTTC.